The present T cell receptor beta chain was sequenced within a study of T cells in Graves' hyperthyroidism and ophthalmopathy. RNA transcripts were the template for amplifying TCR beta CDR3 regions. HTBI primers drove first-round RT-PCR of the TCR CDR3. TCRdb processed the multiplex PCR reads anew with MiXCR; each CDR3 protein has one entry. The data show 550,000 to 800,000 distinct CDR3 sequences, about 15% seen once. V lost 3 bases, J lost 4 bases, and 6 bases lay in between. The CDR3 spans 13 residues. The V gene's germline CDR1 is MNHEY and CDR2 SMNVEV (reference sequence). Diagnosis rested on symptoms, serum thyroxine and TRAb, thyroid ultrasound, and orbital computed tomography. This clonotype was counted between two and nine times.

The chain employs TRBV27 and TRBJ2-2; D gene uncertain. Sample: blood. This sequence was found in a man between 18 and 35 years old with Graves' hyperthyroidism. The CDR3: CASSFMGTGELFF. The CDR3 DNA is TGTGCCAGCAGTTTTATGGGCACCGGGGAGCTGTTTTTT.